This is a list of T cell receptor beta chains from one sample in a study of T cell responses to AZD1222 COVID-19 vaccine. Data came from immunoSEQ multiplex PCR; TCRdb stores just in-frame clones and leaves some out. The profile covers about 140,000 clones, with 85% to 90% appearing a single time and around 3.6% taken by the ten largest. Sequenced material: peripheral blood, taken on day 0 of AZD1222 vaccination. Receptor source: an adult in good health. Both conserved end residues are part of each CDR3. Fields, in order: clone size, D gene, J gene, V gene, CDR3 DNA, CDR3 protein. A D gene is named only where the DNA matches it firmly. The size field is filled for only some rows; it gives once, few, many or a size class.

size: .
D: .
J: TRBJ1-4
V: TRBV6-2/TRBV6-3
DNA: TGTGCCAGCAGTTACGACTGGGGTGAAAAACTGTTTTTT
CDR3: CASSYDWGEKLFF

size: .
D: .
J: TRBJ1-2
V: TRBV27
DNA: TGTGCCAGCAGTTTAGGGCGCCAGGATGGCTACACCTTC
CDR3: CASSLGRQDGYTF

size: .
D: .
J: TRBJ1-4
V: TRBV5-1
DNA: TGCGCCAGCAGCTTGGAGGCAACTAATGAAAAACTGTTTTTT
CDR3: CASSLEATNEKLFF

size: .
D: .
J: TRBJ1-5
V: TRBV7-9
DNA: TGTGCCAGCAGCCCGATCGGGAGGGGCGCCGGGAAACAGCCCCAGCATTTT
CDR3: CASSPIGRGAGKQPQHF

size: .
D: .
J: TRBJ2-3
V: TRBV7-3
DNA: TGTGCCAGCAGCGTACAGGGACGAGATACGCAGTATTTT
CDR3: CASSVQGRDTQYF

size: once
D: TRBD1
J: TRBJ1-1
V: TRBV12-3/TRBV12-4
DNA: TGTGCCAGCACGGACAGGCCACGCACTGAAGCTTTCTTT
CDR3: CASTDRPRTEAFF

size: .
D: TRBD1
J: TRBJ2-7
V: TRBV9
DNA: TGTGCCAGCAGCGTAGATGGACAGGGGTCCCACGAGCAGTACTTC
CDR3: CASSVDGQGSHEQYF

size: once
D: .
J: TRBJ1-1
V: TRBV4-1
DNA: TGCGCCAGCAGCCATGGGGGACATTACAACACTGAAGCTTTCTTT
CDR3: CASSHGGHYNTEAFF

size: .
D: .
J: TRBJ2-7
V: TRBV4-1
DNA: TGCGCCAGCAGCCAAGTGTCTGTGGGATTTGGTTACGAGCAGTACTTC
CDR3: CASSQVSVGFGYEQYF

size: once
D: .
J: TRBJ2-3
V: TRBV4-1
DNA: TGCGCCAGCAGCGCCCTGACCGGGACAACGCAGTATTTT
CDR3: CASSALTGTTQYF

size: .
D: TRBD2
J: TRBJ2-1
V: TRBV30
DNA: TGTGCCTGTGGAGCGGGAACCGACAATGAGCAGTTCTTC
CDR3: CACGAGTDNEQFF

size: once
D: TRBD1
J: TRBJ2-7
V: TRBV14
DNA: TGTGCCAGCAGCCAGCTACAGGGGGCGGACTACGAGCAGTACTTC
CDR3: CASSQLQGADYEQYF

size: .
D: .
J: TRBJ2-4
V: TRBV24-1
DNA: TGTGCCACCAGTGAGACGGGGGCCAAAAACATTCAGTACTTC
CDR3: CATSETGAKNIQYF

size: .
D: TRBD2
J: TRBJ2-3
V: TRBV4-2
DNA: TGTGCCAGCAGCCAATTAGGACTAGCGGGAGAGGGGTCCACAGATACGCAGTATTTT
CDR3: CASSQLGLAGEGSTDTQYF

size: .
D: TRBD2
J: TRBJ2-7
V: TRBV2
DNA: TGTGCCAGCAGTGGATCCGGGAGGGGTGAGCAGTACTTC
CDR3: CASSGSGRGEQYF

size: .
D: .
J: TRBJ2-2
V: TRBV6-5
DNA: TGTGCCAGCAGAGGGGTTACCGGGGAGCTGTTTTTT
CDR3: CASRGVTGELFF

size: .
D: .
J: TRBJ1-1
V: TRBV19
DNA: TGTGCCACCGACCCTGAAGGGACCACTGAAGCTTTCTTT
CDR3: CATDPEGTTEAFF

size: .
D: .
J: TRBJ2-4
V: TRBV18
DNA: TGTGCCAGCTCATCCACGGCAGGGGCTGAGGCCAAAAACATTCAGTACTTC
CDR3: CASSSTAGAEAKNIQYF

size: .
D: TRBD1
J: TRBJ1-2
V: TRBV4-3
DNA: TGCGCCAGCAGCCAAGTAGGGACAGGGGTTTATGGCTACACCTTC
CDR3: CASSQVGTGVYGYTF

size: .
D: .
J: TRBJ2-7
V: TRBV6-1
DNA: TGTGCCAGCAGTGAACCGTACCGGGACGCCTCCTACGAGCAGTACTTC
CDR3: CASSEPYRDASYEQYF

size: .
D: .
J: TRBJ1-3
V: TRBV30
DNA: TGTGCCTGGGGATTTACCTCTGGAAACACCATATATTTT
CDR3: CAWGFTSGNTIYF

size: .
D: .
J: TRBJ2-1
V: TRBV6-5
DNA: TGTGCCAGCACAGGGCCTACCTTCAATGAGCAGTTCTTC
CDR3: CASTGPTFNEQFF

size: .
D: .
J: TRBJ1-1
V: TRBV11-2
DNA: TGTGCCAGCAGCTTACAGTTTATGAACACTGAAGCTTTCTTT
CDR3: CASSLQFMNTEAFF

size: .
D: TRBD2
J: TRBJ2-7
V: TRBV27
DNA: TGTGCCAGCAGTTTATCTAGGGGACTAGCGGGAGTAGGATACGAGCAGTACTTC
CDR3: CASSLSRGLAGVGYEQYF

size: once
D: .
J: TRBJ1-2
V: TRBV4-3
DNA: TGCGCCAGCAGCCAAGATAGAGGGGCACAGGTAGGGGGGAACTATGGCTACACCTTC
CDR3: CASSQDRGAQVGGNYGYTF

size: .
D: TRBD2
J: TRBJ2-1
V: TRBV3-1/TRBV3-2
DNA: TGTGCCAGCAGCCGAAATAGCGGGAGTCTGGTCAATGAGCAGTTCTTC
CDR3: CASSRNSGSLVNEQFF

size: few
D: TRBD1
J: TRBJ1-1
V: TRBV19
DNA: TGTGCCTCAGGGGGGCAGAACATGAACACTGAAGCTTTCTTT
CDR3: CASGGQNMNTEAFF

size: .
D: TRBD2
J: TRBJ2-1
V: TRBV4-2
DNA: TGTGCCAGCAGCCAAGATATAGCGGGAGGGCCTCTGGGTGAGCAGTTCTTC
CDR3: CASSQDIAGGPLGEQFF

size: once
D: .
J: TRBJ1-2
V: TRBV27
DNA: TGTGCCAGCGCGATACGAAATAACTATGGCTACACCTTC
CDR3: CASAIRNNYGYTF

size: once
D: .
J: TRBJ1-6
V: TRBV6-1
DNA: TGTGCCAGCAGTGAAGGGGGTCAGGATTCACCCCTCCACTTT
CDR3: CASSEGGQDSPLHF

size: .
D: .
J: TRBJ1-1
V: TRBV19
DNA: TGTGCCAGTAGTATATCGGGTGAGAACACTGAAGCTTTCTTT
CDR3: CASSISGENTEAFF

size: .
D: .
J: TRBJ2-1
V: TRBV6-5
DNA: TGTGCCAGCCGGATAAGTGGGTATTCCTACAATGAGCAGTTCTTC
CDR3: CASRISGYSYNEQFF

size: .
D: TRBD1
J: TRBJ2-7
V: TRBV10-2
DNA: TGCGCCAGCAGCAGACAGGGCTCCTACGAGCAGTACTTC
CDR3: CASSRQGSYEQYF

size: .
D: .
J: TRBJ1-1
V: TRBV5-1
DNA: TGCGCCAGCAGCTTGGAGGAGATCACTGAAGCTTTCTTT
CDR3: CASSLEEITEAFF

size: few
D: .
J: TRBJ1-6
V: TRBV23-1
DNA: TGCGCCAGCAGTCATGAGTACCACGCTCTGACGAGCTCCTATAATTCACCCCTCCACTTT
CDR3: CASSHEYHALTSSYNSPLHF

size: once
D: .
J: TRBJ2-7
V: TRBV9
DNA: TGTGCCAGCAGCTCGGAGGTGGGGTACGAGCAGTACTTC
CDR3: CASSSEVGYEQYF

size: .
D: .
J: TRBJ1-1
V: TRBV9
DNA: TGTGCCAGCAGCCCCAGCGTGTCGGGTGGTGAAGCTTTCTTT
CDR3: CASSPSVSGGEAFF

size: .
D: TRBD2
J: TRBJ2-7
V: TRBV6-6
DNA: TGTGCCAGCAGTCCTAAAGTAGGGCTAGCGGGAGGATCCTACGAGCAGTACTTC
CDR3: CASSPKVGLAGGSYEQYF

size: .
D: .
J: TRBJ1-2
V: TRBV5-1
DNA: TGCGCCAGCAGCCCAAGGTCGAGTAACTATGGCTACACCTTC
CDR3: CASSPRSSNYGYTF

size: .
D: .
J: TRBJ1-3
V: TRBV2
DNA: TGTGCCAGCAGCGCCTGGGGGGGCACCTCTGGAAACACCATATATTTT
CDR3: CASSAWGGTSGNTIYF